The 28 T cell receptor beta chains presented below share a single source sample, sequenced in a study of identical twins. One entry per CDR3 protein results from TCRdb running MiXCR on the 5' RACE reads. The sample includes roughly 500,000 distinct CDR3 sequences, about 20% seen only once; the top ten take under 0.95%. The same data also went into a second study, on T cells expressing NK-cell markers.

The specimen was CD4+ T cells sorted from blood. The receptors come from a woman younger than 30 in good health.

This clonotype was counted between two and nine times. The V and J genes are TRBV20-1 and TRBJ1-2; D is undetermined. CDR3 size: 13 residues. The V gene lost 3 bases and the J gene lost 8 bases, with 16 bases spanning the gap. Germline lookup yields CDR1 DFQATT and CDR2 SNEGSKA (reference sequence). The CDR3 sequence is CSASSGIRNGYTF. CDR3 bases: TGCAGTGCTAGTTCTGGGATTAGAAACGGCTACACCTTC.

The V gene is TRBV6-5, the J gene TRBJ1-2; 9 nucleotides match TRBD1. Germline V gene data show CDR1 as MNHEY and CDR2 as SVGAGI. This CDR3 region has 16 residues. The V and J ends lost 4 bases and 6 bases, in that order; junction bases with no gene match: 12. As DNA, the CDR3 is TGTGCCAGCAGTTCCACGGGACAGGGATATTTTCATGGCTACACCTTC. Protein product: CASSSTGQGYFHGYTF.

This clonotype showed up many times. V is TRBV5-6 and J is TRBJ1-2, with D possibly matching TRBD1 (5 bases). V gave up 4 bases and J gave up 7 bases, with 20 bases separating them. CDR1 and CDR2 (germline): SGHDT, YYEEEE. The CDR3 is 15 residues long. CDR3 protein: CASSPGTGTIFGYTF. In nucleotides, the CDR3 is TGTGCCAGCAGCCCGGGGACGGGGACGATTTTTGGCTACACCTTC.

Only a few counts were recorded for this clonotype. V usage is TRBV12-3 or TRBV12-4 and J usage is TRBJ1-2; 7 nucleotides line up with TRBD1. The CDR3 is made up of 14 amino acids. The V gene end was trimmed by 4 bases and the J gene end by 6 bases; junction bases not matched to a gene: 8. This CDR3 reads CASSSISTGDGYTF. In nucleotides, the CDR3 is TGTGCCAGCAGTTCCATATCCACAGGGGATGGCTACACCTTC.

The V and J genes are TRBV20-1 and TRBJ2-3; D possibly corresponds to TRBD1 (7 bases). V was pared by 4 bases and J by 2 bases, with 16 bases between. The CDR3 spans 15 residues. Germline V CDR1 and CDR2: DFQATT, SNEGSKA (reference sequence). The CDR3 bases are TGCAGTGCTATGGAGGGGGCGCGGGTCACAGATACGCAGTATTTT. This sequence encodes CSAMEGARVTDTQYF.

In this sample, this clonotype turned up a few times. V gene TRBV7-2 combines with J gene TRBJ2-3; possibly TRBD1 for D (5 bases). V was clipped by 5 bases and J by 4 bases, with 16 bases between them. CDR1 is SGHTA and CDR2 is FQGNSA in the germline V gene. This CDR3 contains 15 residues. The CDR3 here is CASSTPRQGADTQYF. The CDR3 DNA follows: TGTGCCAGCAGCACCCCTCGGCAGGGCGCAGATACGCAGTATTTT.

This clonotype was observed a few times. The chain is built from TRBV4-2 and TRBJ2-1, with 8 bases identical to TRBD2. The CDR3 loop spans 18 amino acids. CDR1 is LGHNA and CDR2 is YNFKEQ in the germline V gene. V dropped 0 bases and J dropped 2; count of bases not matched to a gene: 9. CDR3: CASSQDGLASNTYNEQFF. The CDR3, as DNA: TGTGCCAGCAGCCAAGATGGACTAGCTTCTAATACCTACAATGAGCAGTTCTTC.

This clonotype was recorded at least ten times. V usage is TRBV7-2 and J usage is TRBJ2-3; the D gene could be TRBD1 or TRBD2 (6 bases each). Germline V gene sequence: CDR1 SGHTA, CDR2 FQGNSA. Between the trimmed V and J ends, which lost 3 bases and 0 bases, there was a span of 13 bases. The CDR3 extends over 16 amino acids. The CDR3 DNA is TGTGCCAGCAGCTTGGGGGGCCGTGGGAGCACAGATACGCAGTATTTT. Its protein is CASSLGGRGSTDTQYF.

Only a few counts were recorded for this clonotype. V usage is TRBV20-1 and J usage is TRBJ2-1, with D perhaps matching TRBD1 (7 bases). This CDR3 spans 14 amino acids. Trimming removed 3 bases at V and 4 bases at J, with 13 bases between. Germline V gene lookup returns CDR1 DFQATT and CDR2 SNEGSKA (reference sequence). The DNA for the CDR3 is TGCAGTGCTAGTGCACAGGGGACTTACAATGAGCAGTTCTTC. Residues: CSASAQGTYNEQFF.

This clonotype was counted only a few times. DNA of the CDR3: TGCAGCGGCAGCGGGAGGGGCACAGATACGCAGTATTTT. This gives the protein CSGSGRGTDTQYF. V usage is TRBV29-1 and J usage is TRBJ2-3, with TRBD2 matching 10 bases. V gave up 7 bases and J gave up 1 base; unmatched junction bases: 2. Germline V gene lookup returns CDR1 SQVTM and CDR2 ANQGSEA. There are 13 residues in the CDR3.

This clonotype was counted a few times. CDR3 protein: CASSLSLLNSPLHF. The DNA of the CDR3 is TGTGCCAGCAGCTTAAGTCTCCTTAATTCACCCCTCCACTTT. V gene TRBV5-6 combines with J gene TRBJ1-6, with D unclear. This CDR3 comprises 14 residues. The germline gives CDR1 SGHDT, CDR2 YYEEEE. The V end was cut by 2 bases, the J end by 6 bases, with 9 bases between.

This clonotype was observed a handful of times. The chain recombines TRBV5-1 with TRBJ1-1, with 7 bases that match TRBD1. Trimming at V came to 0 bases and at J to 2 bases, leaving 7 bases not matched to a gene. The CDR3 consists of 16 residues. CDR1 is SGHRS, CDR2 YFSETQ, per germline. The CDR3, as DNA: TGCGCCAGCAGCTTGGAGGGGGCTGGCGGTAACACTGAAGCTTTCTTT. Translation gives CASSLEGAGGNTEAFF.

The chain combines TRBV2 with TRBJ1-2; 7 bases match TRBD1. Trimming cost V 6 bases and J 2 bases; bases outside gene matches: 9. The CDR3 loop spans 15 amino acids. Germline V gives CDR1 SNHLY, CDR2 FYNNEI. The CDR3 nucleotides are TGTGCCAGCAGATCCCGGGGACAGAAAAACTATGGCTACACCTTC. This codes for CASRSRGQKNYGYTF.

This sequence joins TRBV13 and TRBJ2-6; D gene uncertain. The CDR3 extends over 15 amino acids. Germline V CDR1 and CDR2: PRHDT, FYEKMQ (reference sequence). The V end lost 6 bases, the J end lost 11 bases, and 20 bases lay between the germline ends. CDR3 loop: CASSPGEGLFYVLTF. The CDR3, as DNA: TGTGCCAGCAGTCCAGGCGAAGGCTTATTCTACGTCCTGACTTTC.

V usage is TRBV6-2 or TRBV6-3 and J usage is TRBJ2-7, with a tentative D call TRBD2 (6 bases). The germline V gene has CDR1 MNHEY and CDR2 SVGEGT. The CDR3 length is 13 residues. Trimming removed 7 bases from V and 2 bases from J, with 12 bases in between. CDR3 residues: CASKLGGTYEQYF. The CDR3 bases are TGTGCCAGCAAACTTGGCGGGACCTACGAGCAGTACTTC.

This clonotype was seen a handful of times. A much more abundant neighbour one base away suggests this may be a read error. This chain joins TRBV7-9 and TRBJ2-6, with D unresolved. The CDR3 runs to 13 residues. V was cut by 8 bases and J by 0 bases, with 5 bases left in between. Germline CDR1 SEHNR, CDR2 FQNEAQ (reference sequence). CDR3 nucleotide sequence: TGTGCCAGCGGTTCCTCTGGGGCCAACGTCCTGACTTTC. Protein product: CASGSSGANVLTF.

Only a few counts were recorded for this clonotype. The chain carries TRBV19 and TRBJ2-7, with TRBD2 matching 9 bases. J lost 6 bases, V lost 6 bases, and 6 bases had no gene match. Germline CDR1 LNHDA, CDR2 SQIVND (reference sequence). This CDR3 region has 13 residues. CDR3 in amino acids: CASSPSGRREQYF. DNA of the CDR3: TGTGCCAGTAGCCCAAGCGGGAGGCGCGAGCAGTACTTC.

The genes are TRBV20-1 and TRBJ1-4, with TRBD1 as a possible D gene (6 bases). Looked up from germline, CDR1 is DFQATT and CDR2 is SNEGSKA (reference sequence). The CDR3 is 13 amino acids. Trimming pared 2 bases from V and 6 bases from J, leaving 10 bases between. CDR3 region: CSARLQGYEKLFF. CDR3 DNA: TGCAGTGCTAGACTCCAGGGGTATGAAAAACTGTTTTTT.

The J gene is TRBJ2-5, the V gene TRBV11-2; TRBD2 agrees at 14 bases. Looked up from germline, CDR1 is SGHAT and CDR2 is FQNNGV. CDR3 length equals 15 residues. Trimming cost V 5 bases and J 3 bases; bases outside gene matches: 2. The CDR3 nucleotides read TGTGCCAGCAGCAGGGGACTAGCGGGGGAAGAGACCCAGTACTTC. It encodes CASSRGLAGEETQYF.

V gene TRBV3-1 combines with J gene TRBJ2-1; 14 positions match TRBD2. Looked up from germline, CDR1 is LGHDT and CDR2 is YNNKEL (reference sequence). This CDR3 has 20 residues. V lost 0 bases and J lost 0; bases outside the gene matches: 7. The chain's CDR3 is CASSQDRLAGGESSYNEQFF. Written as DNA, the CDR3 is TGTGCCAGCAGCCAAGATAGACTAGCGGGGGGGGAGAGCTCCTACAATGAGCAGTTCTTC.

This clonotype was found once. This chain joins TRBV29-1 and TRBJ2-2; 9 bases match TRBD2. The CDR3 runs to 17 residues. Germline lookup yields CDR1 SQVTM and CDR2 ANQGSEA. Germline trimming cut 3 bases from V and 0 bases from J; bases unmatched to any gene: 8. The CDR3 loop is CSVESPKRGANTGELFF. The CDR3 DNA is TGCAGCGTTGAGTCACCCAAGCGGGGGGCGAACACCGGGGAGCTGTTTTTT.

This clonotype turned up a few times. The chain links TRBV12-3 or TRBV12-4 to TRBJ1-2; TRBD1 matches 8 bases. This CDR3 is 15 amino acids long. Unmatched junction bases numbered 13, after V lost 5 bases and J lost 8 bases. The CDR3 DNA follows: TGTGCCAGCAGTCTTAGCCTAACAGGGGGAGGGGGCTACACCTTC. Translation: CASSLSLTGGGGYTF.

In this sample, this clonotype turned up a few times. The rearrangement uses TRBV7-2 and TRBJ2-3, with a tentative D call TRBD2 (7 bases). This CDR3 spans 17 amino acids. The germline V gene has CDR1 SGHTA and CDR2 FQGNSA. V lost 3 bases and J 0 bases, leaving 16 bases between the germline ends. The CDR3 DNA sequence: TGTGCCAGCAGCTTCGTTGCTGGGGGGGCTAGCACAGATACGCAGTATTTT. Protein: CASSFVAGGASTDTQYF.

This clonotype was seen a few times. This chain uses TRBV11-2 with TRBJ2-1; 9 bases fit TRBD2. V lost 1 base, J lost 8 bases, and 6 bases stayed unmatched. This CDR3 comprises 15 residues. Germline loops: CDR1 SGHAT, CDR2 FQNNGV. The CDR3 is CASSLASGTSHEQFF. The CDR3 nucleotides read TGTGCCAGCAGCTTAGCTTCCGGGACTAGCCATGAGCAGTTCTTC.

J is TRBJ1-3 and V is TRBV11-1; D unclear. V gave up 5 bases and J gave up 2 bases, with 7 bases separating them. The CDR3 is made up of 13 amino acids. CDR1 and CDR2 from the germline V gene are SGHAT and FQDESV (reference sequence). The CDR3 here is CASSTDTGNTIYF. In nucleotides, the CDR3 is TGTGCCAGCAGCACCGACACTGGAAACACCATATATTTT. Full variable domain (remainder filled in from reference TRBV11-1 and TRBJ1-3): EAEVAQSPRYKITEKSQAVAFWCDPISGHATLYWYRQILGQGPELLVQFQDESVVDDSQLPKDRFSAERLKGVDSTLKIQPAELGDSAMYLCASSTDTGNTIYFGEGSWLTVV.

This clonotype was picked up one time. This sequence joins TRBV2 and TRBJ2-5; a possible D gene is TRBD1 (6 bases). The germline CDR1 and CDR2 sequences are SNHLY and FYNNEI. Trimming left V 7 bases short and J 5 bases short, with 14 bases between. CDR3 size: 13 residues. In DNA form, the CDR3 reads TGTGCCAGCAAGGACAGTGAGTTGGAGACCCAGTACTTC. This encodes CASKDSELETQYF.

This clonotype turned up a few times. The V call is TRBV10-3, the J call TRBJ2-1; 9 nucleotides align to TRBD1. Germline V gene lookup returns CDR1 ENHRY and CDR2 SYGVKD. The CDR3 is made up of 12 amino acids. With V trimmed by 7 bases and J by 6 bases, 1 base remained unmatched. CDR3 region: CAITTGGNEQFF. The CDR3 DNA follows: TGTGCCATCACGACAGGGGGCAATGAGCAGTTCTTC.

V usage is TRBV5-1 and J usage is TRBJ1-1; no firm D call. The germline CDR1 and CDR2 sequences are SGHRS and YFSETQ. The CDR3 is made up of 12 amino acids. The V end lost 7 bases, the J end lost 6 bases, and 13 bases lay between the germline ends. The CDR3 DNA follows: TGCGCCAGCGGCCCTCCGGGGTCTGAAGCTTTCTTT. Its protein is CASGPPGSEAFF.